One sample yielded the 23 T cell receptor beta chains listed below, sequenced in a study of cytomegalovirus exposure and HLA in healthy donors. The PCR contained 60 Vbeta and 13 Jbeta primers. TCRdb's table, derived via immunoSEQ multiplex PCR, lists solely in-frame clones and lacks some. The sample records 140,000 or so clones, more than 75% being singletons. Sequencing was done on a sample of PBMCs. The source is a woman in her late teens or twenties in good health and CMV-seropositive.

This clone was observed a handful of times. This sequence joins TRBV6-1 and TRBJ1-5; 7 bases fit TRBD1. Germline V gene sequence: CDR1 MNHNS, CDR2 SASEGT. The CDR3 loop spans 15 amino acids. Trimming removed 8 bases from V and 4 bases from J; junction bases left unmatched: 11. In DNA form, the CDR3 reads TGTGCCAGCTACTTTTCCGGGACAGTTAATCAGCCCCAGCATTTT. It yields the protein CASYFSGTVNQPQHF.

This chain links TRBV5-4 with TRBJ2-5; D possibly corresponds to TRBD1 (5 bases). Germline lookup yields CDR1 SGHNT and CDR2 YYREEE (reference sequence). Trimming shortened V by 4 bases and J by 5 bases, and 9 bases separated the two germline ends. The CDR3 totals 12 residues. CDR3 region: CASSQGGETQYF. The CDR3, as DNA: TGTGCCAGCAGCCAGGGTGGCGAGACCCAGTACTTC.

CDR3 sequence: CASSLTTGFSSLSTIYF. Written as DNA, the CDR3 is TGTGCCAGCAGCTTGACGACAGGGTTTTCGTCCCTAAGCACCATATATTTT. This chain uses TRBV5-5 with TRBJ1-3, with 7 bases matching TRBD1. The CDR3 runs 17 residues. V gave up 1 base and J gave up 9 bases; unmatched junction bases: 16. Looked up from germline, CDR1 is SGHKS and CDR2 is YYEKEE (reference sequence). The complete variable domain, with remaining parts taken from reference TRBV5-5 and TRBJ1-3, reads DAGVTQSPTHLIKTRGQQVTLRCSPISGHKSVSWYQQVLGQGPQFIFQYYEKEERGRGNFPDRFSARQFPNYSSELNVNALLLGDSALYLCASSLTTGFSSLSTIYFGEGSWLTVV.

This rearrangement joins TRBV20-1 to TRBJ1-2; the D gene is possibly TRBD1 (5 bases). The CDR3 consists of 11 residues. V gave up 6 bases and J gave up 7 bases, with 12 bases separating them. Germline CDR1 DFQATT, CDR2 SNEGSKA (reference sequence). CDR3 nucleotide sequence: TGCAGTGCACCCTGGGGGGGTGGCTACACCTTC. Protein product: CSAPWGGGYTF.

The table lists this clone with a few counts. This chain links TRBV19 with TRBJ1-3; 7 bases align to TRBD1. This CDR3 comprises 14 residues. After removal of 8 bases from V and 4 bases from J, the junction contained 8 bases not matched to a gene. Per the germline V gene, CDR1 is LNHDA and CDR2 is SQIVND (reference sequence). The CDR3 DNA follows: TGTGCCAGTGCACTGACAGGGTGGGGAAACACCATATATTTT. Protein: CASALTGWGNTIYF.

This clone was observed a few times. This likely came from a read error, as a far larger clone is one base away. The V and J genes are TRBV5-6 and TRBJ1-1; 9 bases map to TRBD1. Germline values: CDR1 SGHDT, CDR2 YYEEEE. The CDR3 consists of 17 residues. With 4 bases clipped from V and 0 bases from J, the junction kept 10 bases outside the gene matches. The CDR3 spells CASSQKLDRGLNTEAFF. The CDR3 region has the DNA TGTGCCAGCAGCCAAAAGCTGGACAGGGGCTTGAACACTGAAGCTTTCTTT.

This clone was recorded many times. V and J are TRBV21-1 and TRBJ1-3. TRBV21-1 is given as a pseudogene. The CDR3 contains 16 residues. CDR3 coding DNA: TGTGCCAGCAGCAAAGAGGAGGCGACCTCTGGAAACACCATATATTTT. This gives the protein CASSKEEATSGNTIYF.

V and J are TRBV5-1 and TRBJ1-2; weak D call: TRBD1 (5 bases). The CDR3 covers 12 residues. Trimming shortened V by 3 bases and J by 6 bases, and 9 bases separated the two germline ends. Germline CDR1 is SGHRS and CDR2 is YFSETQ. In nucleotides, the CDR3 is TGCGCCAGCAGCTCCGGGGGTCATGGCTACACCTTC. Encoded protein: CASSSGGHGYTF.

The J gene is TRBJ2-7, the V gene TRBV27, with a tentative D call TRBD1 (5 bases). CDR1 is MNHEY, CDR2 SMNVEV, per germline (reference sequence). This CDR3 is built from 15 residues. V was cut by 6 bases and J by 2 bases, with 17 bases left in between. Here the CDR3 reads CASSPSFLGAYEQYF. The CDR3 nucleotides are TGTGCCAGCAGCCCCTCCTTTTTAGGGGCCTACGAGCAGTACTTC.

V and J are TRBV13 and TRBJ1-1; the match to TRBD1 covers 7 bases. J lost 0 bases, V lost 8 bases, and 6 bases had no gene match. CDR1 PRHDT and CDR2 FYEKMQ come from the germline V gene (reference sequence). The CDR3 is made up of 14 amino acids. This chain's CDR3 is CASQGGWVNTEAFF. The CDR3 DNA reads TGTGCCAGCCAAGGGGGCTGGGTGAACACTGAAGCTTTCTTT.

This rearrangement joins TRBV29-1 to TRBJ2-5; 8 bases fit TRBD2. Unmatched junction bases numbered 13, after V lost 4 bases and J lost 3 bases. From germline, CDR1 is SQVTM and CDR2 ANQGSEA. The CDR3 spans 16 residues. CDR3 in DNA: TGCAGCGTTGGAAGGGGAGTAGCGGGACGCAAAGAGACCCAGTACTTC. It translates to CSVGRGVAGRKETQYF.

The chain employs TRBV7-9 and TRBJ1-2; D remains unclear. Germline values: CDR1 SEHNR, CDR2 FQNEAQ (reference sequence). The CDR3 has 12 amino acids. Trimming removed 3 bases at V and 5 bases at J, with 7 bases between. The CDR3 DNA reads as TGTGCCAGCAGCTTTAGTCTATATGGCTACACCTTC. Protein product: CASSFSLYGYTF.

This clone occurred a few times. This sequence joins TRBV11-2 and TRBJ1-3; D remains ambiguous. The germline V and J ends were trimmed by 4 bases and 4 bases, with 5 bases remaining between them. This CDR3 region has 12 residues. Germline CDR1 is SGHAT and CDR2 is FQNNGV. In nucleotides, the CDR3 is TGTGCCAGCAGCTCACAGGGAAACACCATATATTTT. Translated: CASSSQGNTIYF.

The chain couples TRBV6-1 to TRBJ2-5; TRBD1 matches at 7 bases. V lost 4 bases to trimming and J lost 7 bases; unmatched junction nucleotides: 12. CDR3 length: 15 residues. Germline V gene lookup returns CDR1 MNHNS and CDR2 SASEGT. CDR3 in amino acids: CASSAGQARVGTQYF. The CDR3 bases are TGTGCCAGCAGTGCCGGACAGGCGAGGGTAGGGACCCAGTACTTC.

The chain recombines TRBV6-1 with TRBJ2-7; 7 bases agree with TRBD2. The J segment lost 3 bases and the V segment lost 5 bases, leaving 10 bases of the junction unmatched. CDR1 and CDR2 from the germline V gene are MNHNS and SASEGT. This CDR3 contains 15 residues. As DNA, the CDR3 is TGTGCCAGCAGTAGGGCGAGCGGGGCCTTCTACGAGCAGTACTTC. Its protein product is CASSRASGAFYEQYF.

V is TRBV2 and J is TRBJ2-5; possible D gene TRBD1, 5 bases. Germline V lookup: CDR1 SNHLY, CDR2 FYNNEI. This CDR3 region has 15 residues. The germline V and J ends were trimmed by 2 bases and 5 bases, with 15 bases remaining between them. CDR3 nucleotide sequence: TGTGCCAGCAGTGAATTTGGACACTCCACGGAGACCCAGTACTTC. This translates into CASSEFGHSTETQYF.

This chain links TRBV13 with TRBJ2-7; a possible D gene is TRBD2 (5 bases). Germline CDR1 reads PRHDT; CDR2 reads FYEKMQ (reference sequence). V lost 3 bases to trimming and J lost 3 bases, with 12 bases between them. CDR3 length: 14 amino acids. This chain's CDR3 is CASSFGSLYYEQYF. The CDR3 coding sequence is TGTGCCAGCAGCTTTGGGAGTCTCTACTACGAGCAGTACTTC.

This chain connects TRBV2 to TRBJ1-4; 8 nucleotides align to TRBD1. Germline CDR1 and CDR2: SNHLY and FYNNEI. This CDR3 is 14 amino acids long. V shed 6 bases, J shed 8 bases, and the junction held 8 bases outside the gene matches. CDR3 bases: TGTGCCAGCAGGAGGACAGGGTCCCCAGAAAAACTGTTTTTT. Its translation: CASRRTGSPEKLFF.

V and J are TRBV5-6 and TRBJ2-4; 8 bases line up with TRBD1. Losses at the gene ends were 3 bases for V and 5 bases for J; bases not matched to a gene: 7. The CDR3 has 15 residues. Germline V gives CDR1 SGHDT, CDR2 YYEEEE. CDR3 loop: CASSYRTGWQNIQYF. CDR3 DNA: TGTGCCAGCAGCTACAGGACAGGGTGGCAAAACATTCAGTACTTC. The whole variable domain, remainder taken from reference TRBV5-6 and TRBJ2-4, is DAGVTQSPTHLIKTRGQQVTLRCSPKSGHDTVSWYQQALGQGPQFIFQYYEEEERQRGNFPDRFSGHQFPNYSSELNVNALLLGDSALYLCASSYRTGWQNIQYFGAGTRLSVL.

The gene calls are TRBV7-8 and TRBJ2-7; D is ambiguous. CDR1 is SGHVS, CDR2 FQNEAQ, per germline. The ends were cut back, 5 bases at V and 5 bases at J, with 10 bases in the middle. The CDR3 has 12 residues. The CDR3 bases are TGTGCCAGCAGCCCCTTCTCGGACGAGCAGTACTTC. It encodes CASSPFSDEQYF.

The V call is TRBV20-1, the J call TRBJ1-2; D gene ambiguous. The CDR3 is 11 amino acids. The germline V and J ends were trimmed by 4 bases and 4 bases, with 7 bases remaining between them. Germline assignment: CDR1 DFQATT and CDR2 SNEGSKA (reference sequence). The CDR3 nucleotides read TGCAGTGCTATAGAGGCCTATGGCTACACCTTC. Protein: CSAIEAYGYTF.

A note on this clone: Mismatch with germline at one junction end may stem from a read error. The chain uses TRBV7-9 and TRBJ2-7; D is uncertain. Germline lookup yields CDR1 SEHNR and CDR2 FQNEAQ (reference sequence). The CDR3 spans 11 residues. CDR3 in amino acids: CSSSPLYEQYF. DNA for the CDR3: TGTTCCAGCAGCCCACTTTACGAGCAGTACTTC.

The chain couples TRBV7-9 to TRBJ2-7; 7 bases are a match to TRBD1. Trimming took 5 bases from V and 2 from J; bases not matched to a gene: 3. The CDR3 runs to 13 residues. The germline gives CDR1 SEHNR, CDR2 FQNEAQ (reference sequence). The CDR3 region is CASSPDRAYEQYF. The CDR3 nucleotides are TGTGCCAGCAGCCCTGACAGGGCCTACGAGCAGTACTTC.